The present entry profiles one TCR beta chain with its context. The data derive from a study of blood T cells in healthy people across ages. With 2 bases clipped from V and 1 base from J, the junction kept 6 bases outside the gene matches. The V gene's germline CDR1 is LGHNA and CDR2 YNFKEQ. The CDR3 loop spans 16 amino acids. The authors ran a second PCR of about 6 to 11 cycles using a sample-barcoded 5' primer and a J-beta primer mix. Sequencing yielded, for each sample, at least 2.5 million paired-end reads carrying CDR3. TCRdb re-called the 5' RACE reads through MiXCR, storing one row per CDR3 protein. The data contain about 640,000 distinct CDR3 sequences, under 70% of them singletons.

The origin of this receptor is a man aged 60 to 69 in good health. The gene calls are TRBV4-2 and TRBJ2-3; 7 bases fit TRBD1. Sequenced: blood. CDR3 in amino acids: CASSQLQGIGTDTQYF. The DNA of the CDR3 is TGTGCCAGCAGCCAATTACAGGGGATCGGCACAGATACGCAGTATTTT.